This paragraph covers one T cell receptor beta chain sequence. This clonotype was found a few times. Its binding antigen is unknown. Qualities for individual bases were not recorded, and no much larger clone is one base off. Including the terminal cysteine and phenylalanine, the CDR3 comprises 12 residues. Kept here is only the CDR3 DNA, which spans 36 bases and is read in frame from base 1. CDR1 and CDR2, per the germline V gene, are SQVTM and ANQGSEA. V has 6 bases trimmed and J has 8 bases trimmed; junction bases matching no gene number 9. Library construction relied on 5' RACE. This sample was sequenced with an Illumina HiSeq 2500. The second PCR ran for about 6 to 11 cycles and used a J-beta primer mix along with a sample-barcoded 5' primer. A unique molecular identifier was introduced onto each TCR beta cDNA molecule by a template-switch 5' adaptor carrying 12 random nucleotides. Each sample yielded at least 3 million CDR3-containing paired-end reads. All of the RNA was converted into first-strand cDNA using the Mint cDNA synthesis kit, with a TRBC-specific oligonucleotide serving as the primer. Following uracil-DNA glycosylase treatment, all cDNA underwent a first 18-cycle PCR with the universal primers M1SS and BC2_uni_R. In the original analysis: For normalization, 1 million high-quality reads were randomly selected from each sample, with every read carrying a distinct molecular identifier. Instead of being binned into consensus sequences, reads with shared molecular identifiers were discarded. MiTCR, with a Q25 quality threshold and the strictest error-elimination algorithm, was used for CDR3 identification, clonotype clustering and error correction. A nonparametric unseen species model with Euler transformation was used to estimate lower-bound total TCR beta diversity. In-frame beta chains were kept once TCRdb had trimmed the public reads at Q25 with fastp and called clones with MiXCR. Rows are unified per CDR3 protein, each entry keeping the most common DNA and genes. Here the V and J calls rest on TCRdb's processing, not on the authors' analysis. In all, the sample holds about 1.8 million distinct CDR3 sequences, and about 50% of those were seen once. Of the sample, around 2.1% is held by the ten largest clones.

The data originate from a study of blood T cells in healthy people across ages (dated by TCRdb to about 2015). As for the study more broadly: In model experiments, roughly one uniquely barcoded TCR beta cDNA molecule per two T cells was captured by template switching. Using deep sequencing normalized with unique cDNA molecular identifiers, the study measured how TCR beta repertoire diversity changes with age. The donors were divided into four age groups: young (average approximately 16 years), middle-aged (over 35), aged (approximately 62) and long-lived (roughly 82). To avoid experimental bias, donors of different ages were randomly spread across the sequencing lanes. Two additional independent replicas of 1 million unique cDNA reads from the same blood draw were analyzed for two donors (one aged 18 to 30 and one aged 80 or older).

The roughly 38 donors, aged about 6 to 95 years, were systemically healthy Caucasian individuals from Russia. Each donor gave about 11 milliliters of peripheral blood, drawn into EDTA-treated Vacutainer tubes. Ficoll-Paque density-gradient centrifugation was used to isolate PBMCs, with at least 6 million per sample. Trizol reagent was used to extract total RNA from the PBMCs, yielding at least 5 micrograms per sample. For every donor, an aliquot of PBMCs went through flow cytometry to measure the percentages of naive CD45RAhigh/CD27high T cells. Overall study outcomes, separate from this receptor: There was a strong correlation between observed TCR beta diversity and the percentage of naive T cells measured by flow cytometry. The CMV infection status of donors was not known, potentially confounding age-related changes in expanded clonotypes. As age increased, observed TCR beta diversity per million T cells dropped in a roughly linear way, and a significant reduction was already evident by age 40. Because profiling used bulk unsorted PBMCs, naive and antigen-experienced compartments could not be compared conclusively. Total diversity estimates from one million sequenced T cells were considered lower bounds and underestimates. Compared with the aged group, the long-lived group had more naive CD4+ T cells, fewer expanded clones and increased TCR diversity, a pattern suggesting age selection.

In this chain, TRBV29-1 is recombined with TRBJ1-2; TRBD1 lines up with 7 middle nucleotides. This receptor was identified in a woman in her thirties or forties in good health. Sequencing was carried out using blood. The sequenced DNA is TGCAGCGTCGATCCCTACAGGGGCGGCTACACCTTC. It translates as CSVDPYRGGYTF.